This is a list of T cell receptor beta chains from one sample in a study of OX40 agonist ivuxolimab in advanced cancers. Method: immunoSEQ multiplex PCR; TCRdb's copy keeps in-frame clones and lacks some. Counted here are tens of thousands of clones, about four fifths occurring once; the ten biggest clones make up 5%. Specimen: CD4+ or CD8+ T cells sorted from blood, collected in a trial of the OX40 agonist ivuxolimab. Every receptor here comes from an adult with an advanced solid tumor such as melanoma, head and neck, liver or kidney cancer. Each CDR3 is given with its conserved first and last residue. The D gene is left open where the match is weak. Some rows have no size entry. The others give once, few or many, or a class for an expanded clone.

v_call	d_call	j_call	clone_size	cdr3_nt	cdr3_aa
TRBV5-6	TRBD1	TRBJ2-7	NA	TGCGCCAGCCGGATAAGACCCGGGACAGAGGACGAGCAGTACTTC	CASRIRPGTEDEQYF
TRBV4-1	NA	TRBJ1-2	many	TGCGCCAGCAGCCAAACCGGGACGAGTGGCTACACCTTC	CASSQTGTSGYTF
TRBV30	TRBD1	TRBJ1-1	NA	TGTGCCTGGAGGCACAGGGGAAGGAACACTGAAGCTTTCTTT	CAWRHRGRNTEAFF
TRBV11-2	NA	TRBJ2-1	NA	TGTGCCAGCAGCTTAGTTAGTGGGCTGGGGGGAGGTGAGCAGTTCTTC	CASSLVSGLGGGEQFF
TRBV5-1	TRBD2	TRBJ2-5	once	TGCGCCAGCAGCCCGGGACTAGCGGAAGTGGAGACCCAGTACTTC	CASSPGLAEVETQYF
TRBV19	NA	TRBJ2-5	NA	TGTGCCAGTAGGGTAGCAGCGCCTGCTCAAGAGACCCAGTACTTC	CASRVAAPAQETQYF
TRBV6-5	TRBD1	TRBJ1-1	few	TGTGCCAGCAGTACGGGACAGCGGAATAAAGCTTTCTTT	CASSTGQRNKAFF
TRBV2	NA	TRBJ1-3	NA	TGTGCCAGCAGTGAACCGGCAGCTGGAAACACCATATATTTT	CASSEPAAGNTIYF
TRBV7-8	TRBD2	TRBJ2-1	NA	TGTGCCAGCAGCCGAGAAGGCTTGGGGGGGACCTACAATGAGCAGTTCTTC	CASSREGLGGTYNEQFF
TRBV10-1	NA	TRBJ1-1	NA	TGCGCCAGCAGTGAGTCGAGTTTTAATATACACAACAACACTGAAGCTTTCTTT	CASSESSFNIHNNTEAFF
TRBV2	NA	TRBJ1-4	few	TGTGCCAGCAACCCGGAGGGTCAGCGTGCACTGTTTTTT	CASNPEGQRALFF
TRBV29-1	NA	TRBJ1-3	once	TGCAGCGTTCCGGGACCGACGGGAAACACCATATATTTT	CSVPGPTGNTIYF
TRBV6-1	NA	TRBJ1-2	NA	TGTGCCAGCAGTGCCAAGGGACACTATGGCTACACCTTC	CASSAKGHYGYTF
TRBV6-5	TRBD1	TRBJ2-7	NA	TGTGCCAGCAGTACCCAGACAGGGGGAGAGCAGTACTTC	CASSTQTGGEQYF
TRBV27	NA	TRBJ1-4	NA	TGTGCCAGCAGGGACCTCGGGACCCTGGGCGAAAAACTGTTTTTT	CASRDLGTLGEKLFF
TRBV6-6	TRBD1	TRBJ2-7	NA	TGTGCCAGCAGTTACGGGACAGGGACCTACGAGCAGTACTTC	CASSYGTGTYEQYF
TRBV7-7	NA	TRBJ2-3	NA	TGTGCCAGCAGCTTAGGAGACAGTAGCACAGATACGCAGTATTTT	CASSLGDSSTDTQYF
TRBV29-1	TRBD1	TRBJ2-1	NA	TGCTCTATTAGGGGGACAGGGGTTAGGAATGAGCAGTTCTTC	CSIRGTGVRNEQFF